The text below deals with one TCR beta chain. This sample is part of a study of T-cell reconstitution after alpha-beta-depleted transplantation in children. A TCRbeta library incorporating unique molecular identifiers was prepared. TCRdb reprocessed the PCR reads via MiXCR and lists one record per CDR3 protein. The profile covers about 610,000 distinct CDR3 sequences, with more than 9% appearing a single time and about 4% taken by the ten largest. V was trimmed by 7 bases and J by 6 bases, leaving 14 bases between them. CDR3 size: 13 residues. Per the germline V gene, CDR1 is SGHRS and CDR2 is YFSETQ.

V gene TRBV5-1 combines with J gene TRBJ2-1; possibly TRBD1 for D (5 bases). The TCR originated in a human donor who donated a stem cell graft to a child with acute myeloid leukemia. The sample here was PBMCs from the stem cell graft donor, taken from the stem cell graft. CDR3 sequence: CASAMGRFNEQFF. DNA for the CDR3: TGCGCCAGCGCCATGGGGCGATTCAATGAGCAGTTCTTC.